This T cell receptor (beta chain) was sequenced in a study of identical twins. MiXCR, applied by TCRdb to the 5' RACE reads, yields one record per CDR3 protein. The sample lists approximately 620,000 distinct CDR3 sequences, around 8.3% occurring once. This clonotype turned up a few times. No antigen is known for it. Study observations and caveats: Within cord blood, abundant beta clonotypes carried fewer insertions, but memory repertoires showed no such trend. Twin pairs' shared out-of-frame alpha sequences were enriched in low generation probability. Conclusions leaned on cross-sectional statistical analysis and did not track the same donors over time.

Trimming pared 3 bases from V and 4 bases from J, leaving 12 bases between. The CDR3 is 14 residues long. Per the germline V gene, CDR1 is GTSNPN and CDR2 is SVGIG (reference sequence). These data were likewise used in another study, on yellow fever vaccine responses in identical twins.

The rearrangement joins TRBV30 to TRBJ1-4; D is ambiguous. The sample consisted of PBMCs. The sequence was obtained from a woman under 30 in good health. CDR3 loop: CAWRPSGSNEKLFF. The CDR3 DNA sequence: TGTGCCTGGAGGCCGTCCGGAAGTAATGAAAAACTGTTTTTT.